These 20 T cell receptor beta chains share one sample of origin, sequenced in a study of patients and donors after allogeneic stem cell transplantation. TCRdb called the RT-PCR reads again in MiXCR, with one record for every CDR3 protein. The sample yields about 90,000 distinct CDR3 sequences, around 46% seen once. The sequenced material came from blood, either unsorted or a sorted T cell fraction (not recorded which). The receptors originated from a human donor who was either an allogeneic HSCT recipient or a stem cell or donor lymphocyte infusion donor (not recorded which). It is not recorded whose cells these are; they may come from a transplant donor.

The chain couples TRBV20-1 to TRBJ1-3, with a weak D call TRBD1 (5 bases). V lost 3 bases to trimming and J lost 1 base, with 13 bases between them. Per the germline V gene, CDR1 is DFQATT and CDR2 is SNEGSKA (reference sequence). The CDR3 is 15 residues long. CDR3 sequence: CSARGTQGSGNTIYF. The CDR3 nucleotides are TGCAGTGCTAGGGGGACTCAGGGTTCTGGAAACACCATATATTTT.

This clonotype was picked up a small number of times. CDR3 loop: CATSVPGERNTEAFF. DNA for the CDR3: TGTGCCACCAGCGTTCCAGGGGAACGGAACACTGAAGCTTTCTTT. The chain recombines TRBV15 with TRBJ1-1, with D possibly TRBD1 on 6 matching bases. V was cut by 5 bases and J by 1 base, with 14 bases left in between. This CDR3 is built from 15 residues. CDR1 and CDR2 (germline): LNHNV, YYDKDF (reference sequence).

The gene calls are TRBV30 and TRBJ1-6; the D is unclear. Per germline, CDR1 GTSNPN and CDR2 SVGIG (reference sequence). The V gene lost 2 bases and the J gene lost 6 bases, with 11 bases spanning the gap. The CDR3 is made up of 14 amino acids. The CDR3 nucleotides read TGTGCCTGGAGTAAAAGGGCCGTTAATTCACCCCTCCACTTT. Translation: CAWSKRAVNSPLHF. The full variable domain, with the rest looked up from reference TRBV30 and TRBJ1-6, is SQTIHQWPATLVQPVGSPLSLECTVEGTSNPNLYWYRQAAGRGLQLLFYSVGIGQISSEVPQNLSASRPQDRQFILSSKKLLLSDSGFYLCAWSKRAVNSPLHFGNGTRLTVT.

The genes are TRBV18 and TRBJ1-1; no clear D. The germline V and J ends were trimmed by 2 bases and 7 bases, with 8 bases remaining between them. Looked up from germline, CDR1 is KGHSH and CDR2 is LQKENI. This CDR3 spans 12 amino acids. CDR3 nucleotides: TGTGCCAGCTCACCAAGCGGAGTTGAAGCTTTCTTT. It yields the protein CASSPSGVEAFF.

This clonotype was detected only a few times. The rearrangement joins TRBV7-9 to TRBJ1-1; D gene unclear. This CDR3 has 12 amino acids. The ends were cut back, 5 bases at V and 5 bases at J, with 9 bases in the middle. Per germline, CDR1 SEHNR and CDR2 FQNEAQ (reference sequence). In DNA, the CDR3 is TGTGCCAGCAGCCCCGGGGTGACTGAAGCTTTCTTT. Translation gives CASSPGVTEAFF.

J is TRBJ2-1 and V is TRBV20-1; D may be TRBD2 (6 bases). The CDR3 spans 14 residues. Germline loops: CDR1 DFQATT, CDR2 SNEGSKA (reference sequence). Trimming removed 5 bases from V and 8 bases from J, with 19 bases in between. CDR3 coding DNA: TGCAGTGCTCTTAAGTCCGGGAGTAAGGATGAGCAGTTCTTC. It translates to CSALKSGSKDEQFF.

This clonotype appeared a single time. The V gene is TRBV15, the J gene TRBJ1-6; D ambiguous. Trimming left V 6 bases short and J 14 bases short, with 14 bases between. The CDR3 runs 12 residues. Per the germline V gene, CDR1 is LNHNV and CDR2 is YYDKDF (reference sequence). The CDR3 protein is CATSPREGTLHF. The CDR3 DNA follows: TGTGCCACCAGTCCTCGCGAGGGAACCCTCCACTTT.

This clonotype was detected once. V and J are TRBV5-1 and TRBJ2-3, with a possible D match to TRBD1 (6 bases). The ends were cut back, 4 bases at V and 3 bases at J, with 15 bases in the middle. The germline V gene encodes CDR1 SGHRS and CDR2 YFSETQ. The CDR3 is 15 residues long. The CDR3 sequence: CASSPGPGATDTQYF. CDR3 DNA sequence: TGCGCCAGCAGCCCCGGTCCAGGGGCGACAGATACGCAGTATTTT.

The V gene is TRBV7-9, the J gene TRBJ2-1, with D uncertain. The CDR3 totals 15 residues. Deletions cut 3 bases from V and 1 base from J, with 10 bases between. The germline V gene has CDR1 SEHNR and CDR2 FQNEAQ (reference sequence). The CDR3 region has the DNA TGTGCCAGCAGCTTCTTCCAGAAATCCTACAATGAGCAGTTCTTC. Protein sequence: CASSFFQKSYNEQFF.

The chain links TRBV27 to TRBJ1-4, with TRBD1 matching over 7 bases. This CDR3 has 15 amino acids. Germline trimming cut 3 bases from V and 4 bases from J; bases unmatched to any gene: 5. Germline values: CDR1 MNHEY, CDR2 SMNVEV (reference sequence). Here the CDR3 reads CASSFLGTVNEKLFF. The CDR3 nucleotides are TGTGCCAGCAGTTTCCTAGGGACAGTTAATGAAAAACTGTTTTTT.

The chain uses TRBV5-1 and TRBJ1-3; maybe TRBD1 (5 bases). Trimming pared 0 bases from V and 3 bases from J, leaving 7 bases between. The CDR3 is made up of 14 amino acids. Per the germline V gene, CDR1 is SGHRS and CDR2 is YFSETQ. CDR3 sequence: CASSLERGGNTIYF. Written as DNA, the CDR3 is TGCGCCAGCAGCTTGGAGAGGGGTGGAAACACCATATATTTT.

The chain employs TRBV9 and TRBJ2-3; 13 bases fit TRBD2. Germline V gene data show CDR1 as SGDLS and CDR2 as YYNGEE. V lost 2 bases to trimming and J lost 0 bases; unmatched junction nucleotides: 6. This CDR3 has 18 residues. CDR3 coding DNA: TGTGCCAGCAGCGTGAGGGGACTAGCGGGGACTAGCACAGATACGCAGTATTTT. Residues: CASSVRGLAGTSTDTQYF.

The gene calls are TRBV2 and TRBJ1-5; TRBD1 agrees at 8 bases. The CDR3 has 14 amino acids. Germline V gives CDR1 SNHLY, CDR2 FYNNEI. The junction had 9 bases not matched to a gene; V was cut back by 7 bases and J by 7 bases. The CDR3 DNA is TGTGCCAGCACCCCACAGGGGGATATACAGCCCCAGCATTTT. This sequence encodes CASTPQGDIQPQHF.

This chain uses TRBV12-5 with TRBJ1-2; D not certain. This CDR3 spans 12 amino acids. CDR1 is LGHNT and CDR2 is FRNRAP in the germline V gene. The ends were cut back, 0 bases at V and 5 bases at J, with 4 bases in the middle. Written as DNA, the CDR3 is TGTGCTAGTGGTTTGGTCCCGTATGGCTACACCTTC. Encoded protein: CASGLVPYGYTF.

V gene TRBV7-9 combines with J gene TRBJ1-4; D gene ambiguous. Per the germline V gene, CDR1 is SEHNR and CDR2 is FQNEAQ (reference sequence). Trimming removed 5 bases from V and 8 bases from J, with 15 bases in between. This CDR3 spans 14 amino acids. Here the CDR3 DNA reads TGTGCCAGCAGCCCGGGCGGACTGGGCGAAAAACTGTTTTTT. It codes for CASSPGGLGEKLFF.

This clonotype showed up just a few times. The chain joins TRBV4-3 to TRBJ1-2, with TRBD1 matching over 7 bases. In germline, CDR1 is LGHNA, CDR2 YSLEER. Trimming cost V 1 base and J 2 bases; bases outside gene matches: 4. The CDR3 has 15 amino acids. The CDR3 DNA is TGCGCCAGCAGCCAAGCCCAGGGACAGAACTATGGCTACACCTTC. Translating it yields CASSQAQGQNYGYTF.

There are a few counts of this clonotype. The CDR3 bases are TGTGCCAGCAGCTCCGGGACAGGTCCCAACGAGCAGTACTTC. It encodes CASSSGTGPNEQYF. V is TRBV7-9 and J is TRBJ2-7; TRBD1 matches at 8 bases. Trimming cost V 4 bases and J 5 bases; bases outside gene matches: 7. Germline V lookup: CDR1 SEHNR, CDR2 FQNEAQ (reference sequence). The CDR3 consists of 14 residues.

V and J are TRBV29-1 and TRBJ2-2, with a possible D match to TRBD2 (5 bases). The germline V gene has CDR1 SQVTM and CDR2 ANQGSEA. V lost 3 bases to trimming and J lost 1 base, with 9 bases between them. This CDR3 comprises 14 residues. The CDR3 region is CSVDGGRNTGELFF. In DNA form, the CDR3 reads TGCAGCGTTGATGGAGGACGGAACACCGGGGAGCTGTTTTTT.

This chain uses TRBV7-2 with TRBJ2-3; TRBD2 aligns across 10 bases. V lost 0 bases and J lost 6; bases outside the gene matches: 3. Germline assignment: CDR1 SGHTA and CDR2 FQGNSA. This CDR3 is 15 amino acids long. CDR3 sequence: CASSLALAGSDTQYF. Written as DNA, the CDR3 is TGTGCCAGCAGCTTAGCACTAGCGGGGAGTGATACGCAGTATTTT.

The sample holds a few counts of this clonotype. This sequence joins TRBV28 and TRBJ1-4, with 10 bases lining up with TRBD1. This CDR3 has 17 amino acids. Germline CDR1 MDHEN, CDR2 SYDVKM. The junction had 11 bases not matched to a gene; V was cut back by 6 bases and J by 4 bases. The CDR3 DNA follows: TGTGCCAGCAGCCCTGTGGGACAGGGGACCTTTAATGAAAAACTGTTTTTT. This sequence encodes CASSPVGQGTFNEKLFF.